These 14 T cell receptor beta chains were all obtained from the same sample, sequenced in a study of beta chain features in type 1 diabetes. The isolated RNA, all of it, was reverse transcribed, so expressed TCRB transcripts were what got sequenced. Generated by immunoSEQ multiplex PCR, the TCRdb table keeps only in-frame clones and is missing some. The sample lists roughly 150,000 clones, 7.5% to 8.5% seen once, with roughly 0.5% in the top ten. These receptors' targets are unknown. Study findings and constraints: TCRB CDR3 length was moderately but significantly reduced in all four CD4+ subsets of Type 1 diabetes patients.

Sequencing was carried out using central memory CD4+ T cells from blood. These receptors all come from a man between 18 and 29 years old with type 1 diabetes.

This clone was found a few times. The chain recombines TRBV30 with TRBJ1-5, with a tentative D call TRBD1 (6 bases). The CDR3 is 13 amino acids. V lost 1 base and J lost 5, with 9 bases in between. CDR1 is GTSNPN, CDR2 SVGIG, per germline (reference sequence). CDR3 DNA sequence: TGTGCCTGGAGTGGAGGGGGGGATCAGCCCCAGCATTTT. Protein: CAWSGGGDQPQHF.

In nucleotides, the CDR3 is TGCGCCAGCAGCCCTGGGGACAGCGGCCCCTATGGCTACACCTTC. Protein product: CASSPGDSGPYGYTF. This sequence joins TRBV5-1 and TRBJ1-2; 7 bases agree with TRBD1. V shed 4 bases and J 4 bases; nucleotides not matched to a gene: 10. Germline loops: CDR1 SGHRS, CDR2 YFSETQ. This CDR3 is built from 15 residues. The variable domain in full, with the rest retrieved from reference TRBV5-1 and TRBJ1-2, is KAGVTQTPRYLIKTRGQQVTLSCSPISGHRSVSWYQQTPGQGLQFLFEYFSETQRNKGNFPGRFSGRQFSNSRSEMNVSTLELGDSALYLCASSPGDSGPYGYTFGSGTRLTVV.

This clone has just a few counts. This sequence joins TRBV9 and TRBJ2-2; D is perhaps TRBD2 (6 bases). The CDR3 is made up of 14 amino acids. Per germline, CDR1 SGDLS and CDR2 YYNGEE. Trimming took off 4 bases at V and 7 bases at J, with 14 bases between the two ends. The CDR3 is CASSRGLSNGELFF. The CDR3 bases are TGTGCCAGCAGCCGGGGACTCTCGAACGGGGAGCTGTTTTTT.

This clone was observed at least ten times. J is TRBJ1-1 and V is TRBV29-1, with 9 bases fitting TRBD1. CDR1 is SQVTM and CDR2 is ANQGSEA in the germline V gene. Trimming at V came to 6 bases and at J to 10 bases, leaving 3 bases not matched to a gene. This CDR3 region has 10 residues. The DNA for the CDR3 is TGCAGCGTGAAGGACAGGGGAGCTTTCTTT. Its translation is CSVKDRGAFF.

The chain uses TRBV7-9 and TRBJ2-6; 10 bases map to TRBD2. CDR1 SEHNR and CDR2 FQNEAQ come from the germline V gene (reference sequence). This CDR3 is built from 19 residues. The V segment lost 5 bases and the J segment 0 bases; nucleotides outside the gene matches: 10. CDR3 coding DNA: TGTGCCAGCAGCGCCGGACTAGCGGCTAAAAGCTCTGGGGCCAACGTCCTGACTTTC. It encodes CASSAGLAAKSSGANVLTF. The full variable domain, with the rest looked up from reference TRBV7-9 and TRBJ2-6, is DTGVSQNPRHKITKRGQNVTFRCDPISEHNRLYWYRQTLGQGPEFLTYFQNEAQLEKSRLLSDRFSAERPKGSFSTLEIQRTEQGDSAMYLCASSAGLAAKSSGANVLTFGAGSRLTVL.

As regards this clone: This same CDR3 is encoded by further DNA sequences in the sample. V usage is TRBV4-1 and J usage is TRBJ2-3, with D perhaps TRBD1 (5 bases). CDR1 and CDR2 from the germline V gene are MGHRA and YSYEKL. V was pared by 0 bases and J by 3 bases, with 7 bases between. CDR3 size: 14 residues. The chain's CDR3 is CASSQDPGTDTQYF. The CDR3 nucleotides are TGCGCCAGCAGCCAAGATCCAGGGACAGATACGCAGTATTTT.

This clone was detected only a few times. CDR3 bases: TGTGCCAGCAGCACACAGACAGGGGGCGGCTACACCTTC. This codes for CASSTQTGGGYTF. The rearrangement joins TRBV7-2 to TRBJ1-2, with 10 bases that match TRBD1. The V gene end was trimmed by 5 bases and the J gene end by 8 bases; junction bases not matched to a gene: 5. Germline V gives CDR1 SGHTA, CDR2 FQGNSA. CDR3 length equals 13 residues.

This clone was detected a few times. V and J are TRBV27 and TRBJ1-6, with D tentatively TRBD1 (6 bases). The V and J ends lost 8 bases and 8 bases respectively, with 22 bases between them. The CDR3 extends over 16 amino acids. Germline V gene lookup returns CDR1 MNHEY and CDR2 SMNVEV (reference sequence). The CDR3 loop is CASGTGGAASDSPLHF. In DNA form, the CDR3 reads TGTGCCAGCGGGACGGGGGGCGCGGCGTCTGATTCACCCCTCCACTTT.

The rearrangement links TRBV9 to TRBJ2-7, with unresolved D. This CDR3 has 14 residues. CDR1 is SGDLS and CDR2 is YYNGEE in the germline V gene. Deletions cut 4 bases from V and 0 bases from J, with 11 bases between. The CDR3 sequence is CASSLISSSYEQYF. The CDR3 DNA reads TGTGCCAGCAGCTTAATAAGCTCCTCCTACGAGCAGTACTTC. The variable domain in full, with the rest retrieved from reference TRBV9 and TRBJ2-7, is DSGVTQTPKHLITATGQRVTLRCSPRSGDLSVYWYQQSLDQGLQFLIQYYNGEERAKGNILERFSAQQFPDLHSELNLSSLELGDSALYFCASSLISSSYEQYFGPGTRLTVT.

The sample holds a few counts of this clone. This rearrangement joins TRBV5-1 to TRBJ2-2; D gene ambiguous. The CDR3 extends over 14 amino acids. V was trimmed by 7 bases and J by 1 base, leaving 11 bases between them. CDR1 SGHRS and CDR2 YFSETQ come from the germline V gene. CDR3 sequence (DNA): TGCGCCAGCCAACCTACCTTGAACACCGGGGAGCTGTTTTTT. It specifies CASQPTLNTGELFF.

The V and J genes are TRBV11-3 and TRBJ2-1, with TRBD2 matching over 11 bases. Losses at the gene ends were 0 bases for V and 3 bases for J; bases not matched to a gene: 4. The germline V gene encodes CDR1 SGHNT and CDR2 YENEEA. This CDR3 has 17 residues. CDR3 region: CASSLDFGTSGYNEQFF. In DNA form, the CDR3 reads TGTGCCAGCAGCTTAGACTTCGGGACTAGCGGCTACAATGAGCAGTTCTTC. Looking up the rest from reference TRBV11-3 and TRBJ2-1 gives the full variable domain: EAGVVQSPRYKIIEKKQPVAFWCNPISGHNTLYWYLQNLGQGPELLIRYENEEAVDDSQLPKDRFSAERLKGVDSTLKIQPAELGDSAVYLCASSLDFGTSGYNEQFFGPGTRLTVL.

This clone was counted a single time. The chain combines TRBV6-1 with TRBJ2-7; TRBD1 agrees at 9 bases. V shed 4 bases and J 7 bases; nucleotides not matched to a gene: 11. This CDR3 is 15 amino acids long. Germline V gene data show CDR1 as MNHNS and CDR2 as SASEGT. The CDR3 coding sequence is TGTGCCAGCAGTGGGGACAGGGATCCCCTACGAGAGCAGTACTTC. Its translation: CASSGDRDPLREQYF.

The rearrangement uses TRBV11-2 and TRBJ2-7; 7 bases are shared with TRBD1. CDR1 and CDR2 from the germline V gene are SGHAT and FQNNGV. Unmatched junction bases numbered 7, after V lost 3 bases and J lost 2 bases. CDR3 length equals 15 residues. Here the CDR3 DNA reads TGTGCCAGCAGCTTCCTTAGGCAGGGGGCCTACGAGCAGTACTTC. This translates into CASSFLRQGAYEQYF.

The chain carries TRBV28 and TRBJ2-1, with D tentatively TRBD2 (6 bases). This CDR3 is 15 amino acids long. Trimming pared 3 bases from V and 0 bases from J, leaving 9 bases between. Germline V CDR1 and CDR2: MDHEN, SYDVKM. CDR3 residues: CASSFAGSSYNEQFF. For the CDR3, the DNA is TGTGCCAGCAGTTTCGCGGGGAGCTCCTACAATGAGCAGTTCTTC.